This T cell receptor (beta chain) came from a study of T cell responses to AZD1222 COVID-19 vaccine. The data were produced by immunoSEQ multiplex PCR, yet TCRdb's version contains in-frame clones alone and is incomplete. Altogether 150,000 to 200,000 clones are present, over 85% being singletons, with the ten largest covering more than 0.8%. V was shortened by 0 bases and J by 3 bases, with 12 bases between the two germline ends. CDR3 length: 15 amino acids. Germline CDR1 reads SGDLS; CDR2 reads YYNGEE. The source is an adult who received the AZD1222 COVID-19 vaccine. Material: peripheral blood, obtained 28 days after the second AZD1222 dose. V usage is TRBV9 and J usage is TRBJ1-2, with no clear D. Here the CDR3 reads CASSVEPAPDYGYTF. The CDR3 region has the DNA TGTGCCAGCAGCGTAGAGCCCGCCCCTGACTATGGCTACACCTTC.